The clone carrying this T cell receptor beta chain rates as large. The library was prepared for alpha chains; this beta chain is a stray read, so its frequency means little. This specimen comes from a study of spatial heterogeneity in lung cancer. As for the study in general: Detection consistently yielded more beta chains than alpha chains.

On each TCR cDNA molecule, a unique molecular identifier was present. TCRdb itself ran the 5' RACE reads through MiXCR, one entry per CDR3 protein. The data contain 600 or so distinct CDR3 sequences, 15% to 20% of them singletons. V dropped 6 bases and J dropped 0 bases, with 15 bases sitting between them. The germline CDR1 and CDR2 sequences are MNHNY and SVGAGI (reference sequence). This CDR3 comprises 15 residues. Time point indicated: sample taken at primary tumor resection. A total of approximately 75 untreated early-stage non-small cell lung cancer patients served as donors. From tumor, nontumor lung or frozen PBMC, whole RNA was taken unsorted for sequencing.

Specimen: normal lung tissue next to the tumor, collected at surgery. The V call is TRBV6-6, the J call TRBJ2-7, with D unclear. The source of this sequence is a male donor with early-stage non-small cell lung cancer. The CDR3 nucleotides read TGTGCCAGCAGACCAGTTACCCCAGGCTCCTACGAGCAGTACTTC. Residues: CASRPVTPGSYEQYF.